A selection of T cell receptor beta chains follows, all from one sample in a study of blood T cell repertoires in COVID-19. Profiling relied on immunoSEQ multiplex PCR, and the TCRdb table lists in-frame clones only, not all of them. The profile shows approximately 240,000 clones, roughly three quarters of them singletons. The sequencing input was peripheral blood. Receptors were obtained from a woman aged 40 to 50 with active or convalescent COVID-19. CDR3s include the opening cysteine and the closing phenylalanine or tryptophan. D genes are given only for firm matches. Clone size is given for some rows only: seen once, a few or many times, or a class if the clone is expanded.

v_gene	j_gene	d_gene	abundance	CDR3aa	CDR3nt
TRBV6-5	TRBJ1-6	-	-	CATRRGRGNSPLHF	TGTGCCACCCGGCGGGGGAGGGGGAACTCACCCCTCCACTTT
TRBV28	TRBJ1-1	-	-	CASRTEMNTEAFF	TGTGCCAGCCGGACAGAAATGAACACTGAAGCTTTCTTT
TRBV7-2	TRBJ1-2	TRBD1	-	CASSLAQGARGYTF	TGTGCCAGCAGCTTAGCCCAGGGGGCGCGAGGCTACACCTTC
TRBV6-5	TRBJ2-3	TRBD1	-	CASNYGTGGDTQYF	TGTGCCAGCAATTACGGGACAGGTGGGGATACGCAGTATTTT
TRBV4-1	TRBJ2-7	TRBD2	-	CASSQVGVPGLAAVFSGYEQYF	TGCGCCAGCAGCCAAGTTGGGGTTCCGGGACTAGCGGCCGTTTTTTCAGGGTACGAGCAGTACTTC
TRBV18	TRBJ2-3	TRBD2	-	CASSPGTSGGEDTQYF	TGTGCCAGCTCACCTGGGACTAGCGGGGGGGAAGATACGCAGTATTTT
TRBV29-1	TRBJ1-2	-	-	CSVEDLAGYTF	TGCAGCGTTGAAGATCTGGCTGGCTACACCTTC
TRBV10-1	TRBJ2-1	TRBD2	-	CASSETSGGFGEQFF	TGCGCCAGCAGTGAGACTAGCGGGGGGTTTGGTGAGCAGTTCTTC
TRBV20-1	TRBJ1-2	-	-	CSANRVGGYTF	TGCAGTGCTAACAGGGTCGGTGGCTACACCTTC
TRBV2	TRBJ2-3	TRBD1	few	CASSRQGFDTQYF	TGTGCCAGCAGTCGACAGGGTTTCGATACGCAGTATTTT
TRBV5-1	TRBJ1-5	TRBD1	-	CASSLGTGQYQPQHF	TGCGCCAGCAGCTTGGGGACAGGGCAGTATCAGCCCCAGCATTTT
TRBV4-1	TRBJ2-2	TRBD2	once	CASSHLPGLGSAGELFF	TGCGCCAGCAGCCATTTACCGGGACTAGGGAGCGCCGGGGAGCTGTTTTTT
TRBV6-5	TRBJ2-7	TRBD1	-	CASSYSITGDEQYF	TGTGCCAGCAGTTACTCAATCACAGGGGACGAGCAGTACTTC
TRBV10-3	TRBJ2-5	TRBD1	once	CAISNRGETQYF	TGTGCCATCAGTAACAGGGGAGAGACCCAGTACTTC
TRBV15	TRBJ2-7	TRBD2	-	CATSRDRLAAHSYEQYF	TGTGCCACCAGCAGAGATCGGCTAGCGGCGCACTCCTACGAGCAGTACTTC
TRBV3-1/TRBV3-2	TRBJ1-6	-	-	CASSPDRKSPLHF	TGTGCCAGCAGCCCAGACAGGAAATCACCCCTCCACTTT
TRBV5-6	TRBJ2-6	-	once	CASTLRGTSSGANVLTF	TGTGCCAGCACCCTCAGAGGGACAAGCTCTGGGGCCAACGTCCTGACTTTC
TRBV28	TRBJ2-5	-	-	CASRTAQETQYF	TGTGCCAGCAGGACAGCCCAAGAGACCCAGTACTTC
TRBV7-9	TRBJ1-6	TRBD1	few	CASSLGGTGGNSPLHF	TGTGCCAGCAGCTTAGGCGGTACAGGGGGGAATTCACCCCTCCACTTT
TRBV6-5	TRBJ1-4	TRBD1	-	CASQRQGNEKLFF	TGTGCCAGTCAGCGACAGGGAAATGAAAAACTGTTTTTT
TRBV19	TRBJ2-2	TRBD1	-	CASRQGAGTGELFF	TGTGCCAGTAGACAGGGGGCAGGCACCGGGGAGCTGTTTTTT
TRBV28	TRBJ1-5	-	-	CASSQPRGSNQPQHF	TGTGCCAGCAGCCAACCACGGGGGAGCAATCAGCCCCAGCATTTT
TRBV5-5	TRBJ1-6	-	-	CASSLPQGPVGSPLHF	TGTGCCAGCAGCTTACCGCAGGGGCCCGTCGGTTCACCCCTCCACTTT
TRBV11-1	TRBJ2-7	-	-	CASSLTDSYEQYF	TGTGCCAGCAGCTTAACGGACAGCTACGAGCAGTACTTC
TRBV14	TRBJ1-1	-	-	CASSHLGGTEAFF	TGTGCCAGCAGCCACCTCGGGGGGACTGAAGCTTTCTTT
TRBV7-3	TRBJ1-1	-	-	CASSLGGADPAFF	TGTGCCAGCAGCTTAGGGGGGGCGGACCCAGCTTTCTTT
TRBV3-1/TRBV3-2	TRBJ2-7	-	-	CASSQVEYEQYF	TGTGCCAGCAGCCAAGTCGAGTACGAGCAGTACTTC
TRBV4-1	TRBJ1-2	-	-	CASSQESGYGYTF	TGCGCCAGCAGCCAAGAGTCAGGCTATGGCTACACCTTC
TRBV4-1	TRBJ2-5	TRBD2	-	CASGHGAGSRETQYF	TGCGCCAGCGGACATGGAGCGGGGAGTCGGGAGACCCAGTACTTC
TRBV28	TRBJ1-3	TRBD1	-	CASTWGQSGNTIYF	TGTGCCAGCACCTGGGGACAGTCTGGAAACACCATATATTTT